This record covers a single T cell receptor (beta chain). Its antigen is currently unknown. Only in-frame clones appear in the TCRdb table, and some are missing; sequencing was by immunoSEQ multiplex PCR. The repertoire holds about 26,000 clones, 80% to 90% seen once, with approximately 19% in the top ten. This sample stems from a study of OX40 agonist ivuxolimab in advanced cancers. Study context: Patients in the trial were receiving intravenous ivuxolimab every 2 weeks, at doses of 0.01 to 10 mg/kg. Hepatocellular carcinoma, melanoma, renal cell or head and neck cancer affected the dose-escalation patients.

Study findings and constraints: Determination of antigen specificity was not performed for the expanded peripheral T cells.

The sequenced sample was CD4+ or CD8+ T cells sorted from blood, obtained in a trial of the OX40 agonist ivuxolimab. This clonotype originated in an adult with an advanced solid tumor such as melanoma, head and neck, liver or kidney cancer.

The CDR3 loop reads CASSQDWTTYTGELFF. The CDR3 nucleotides read TGCGCCAGCAGCCAAGATTGGACTACCTACACCGGGGAGCTGTTTTTT. The chain uses TRBV4-3 and TRBJ2-2; D possibly corresponds to TRBD2 (6 bases). This CDR3 has 16 residues. The germline V gene has CDR1 LGHNA and CDR2 YSLEER. The V gene lost 0 bases and the J gene lost 3 bases, with 11 bases spanning the gap.